The sequence of this T cell receptor beta chain was determined in a study of tumor and adjacent non-tumor tissue in lung cancer. Germline values: CDR1 LGHNT, CDR2 FRNRAP. Deletions cut 0 bases from V and 8 bases from J, with 13 bases between. The CDR3 extends over 14 amino acids. This sample's RNA came from whole unsorted tissue. Three rounds of nested PCR, following a modified ARM-PCR protocol, produced the TCRbeta library. Using its own MiXCR run on the multiplex PCR reads, TCRdb lists one record per CDR3 protein. The sample lists 120,000 to 150,000 distinct CDR3 sequences, around 65% occurring once.

This receptor was taken from a man in his 60s with small cell lung cancer. V usage is TRBV12-5 and J usage is TRBJ1-2; TRBD1 is a possible D gene (5 bases). Source material: lung tumor tissue. The CDR3 region has the DNA TGTGCTAGTGGTTTGGTACCAGGGCGTTTCGGCTACACCTTC. Translating gives CASGLVPGRFGYTF. Full variable domain (remainder filled in from reference TRBV12-5 and TRBJ1-2): DARVTQTPRHKVTEMGQEVTMRCQPILGHNTVFWYRQTMMQGLELLAYFRNRAPLDDSGMPKDRFSAEMPDATLATLKIQPSEPRDSAVYFCASGLVPGRFGYTFGSGTRLTVV.